These T cell receptor beta chains were read from a single sample in a study of a mutant IDH1 vaccine in newly diagnosed glioma. Measured with immunoSEQ multiplex PCR; TCRdb has only the in-frame clones, and not every one. The data contain just over 35,000 clones, about 80% of them singletons. These receptors have no known antigen. The sequencing here drew on peripheral blood mononuclear cells (PBMCs), taken from a glioma patient whose treatment included an IDH1 peptide vaccine. The receptors were gathered from a woman between 25 and 40 years old with glioma. Some clones in this sample may be carry-over from other donors' samples. Both conserved end residues are part of each CDR3.

J	V	CDR3
TRBJ1-1	TRBV5-1	CASSLVPGMNTEAFF
TRBJ1-5	TRBV19	CASSIGWQPQHF
TRBJ2-3	TRBV11-3	CASSSSFGDTDTQYF
TRBJ1-1	TRBV6-5	CASSWGTEAFF
TRBJ1-4	TRBV4-1	CASSQDFVQFNEKLFF
TRBJ1-2	TRBV6-1	CASSEGGDRGLGYTF
TRBJ1-1	TRBV7-9	CASSPTGTNTEAFF
TRBJ2-2	TRBV6-1	CASSPGTLFTGELFF
TRBJ2-7	TRBV15	CATSRATGKSYEQYF
TRBJ2-7	TRBV6-5	CASSYSSSGNEQYF
TRBJ2-3	TRBV7-2	CASSLVTADTQYF
TRBJ1-4	TRBV19	CASPRDRGEKLFF
TRBJ2-5	TRBV5-1	CASSRTGIVQETQYF
TRBJ2-1	TRBV10-3	CAISGFGQGGLDNEQFF
TRBJ1-2	TRBV4-1	CASSQRDSVSGYTF
TRBJ1-1	TRBV4-2	CASSQGVAGANTEAFF
TRBJ2-7	TRBV6-5	CASSYSPGGAAYEQYF
TRBJ2-5	TRBV19	CASRSRQGTETQYF
TRBJ1-3	TRBV10-3	CAIMGGNTIYF
TRBJ2-2	TRBV5-6	CASTRGWTGELFF
TRBJ2-2	TRBV9	CASSEGLAGKVLFF
TRBJ2-1	TRBV10-3	CAISESSPSGSHNEQFF
TRBJ1-1	TRBV27	CASSLSGGPGDGEAFF